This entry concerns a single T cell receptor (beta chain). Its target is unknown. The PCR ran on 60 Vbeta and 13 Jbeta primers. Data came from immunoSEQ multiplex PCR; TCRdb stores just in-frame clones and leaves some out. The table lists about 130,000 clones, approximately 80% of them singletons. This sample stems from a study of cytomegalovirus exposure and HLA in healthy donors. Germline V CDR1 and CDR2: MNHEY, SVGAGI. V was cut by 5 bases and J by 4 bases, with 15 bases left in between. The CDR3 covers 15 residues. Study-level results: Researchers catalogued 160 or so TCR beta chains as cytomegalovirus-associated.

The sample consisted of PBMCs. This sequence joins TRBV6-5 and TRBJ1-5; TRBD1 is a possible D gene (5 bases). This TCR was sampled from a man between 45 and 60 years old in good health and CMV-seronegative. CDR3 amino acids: CASSLSRGGNQPQHF. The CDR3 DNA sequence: TGTGCCAGCAGTCTAAGTAGGGGAGGGAATCAGCCCCAGCATTTT.